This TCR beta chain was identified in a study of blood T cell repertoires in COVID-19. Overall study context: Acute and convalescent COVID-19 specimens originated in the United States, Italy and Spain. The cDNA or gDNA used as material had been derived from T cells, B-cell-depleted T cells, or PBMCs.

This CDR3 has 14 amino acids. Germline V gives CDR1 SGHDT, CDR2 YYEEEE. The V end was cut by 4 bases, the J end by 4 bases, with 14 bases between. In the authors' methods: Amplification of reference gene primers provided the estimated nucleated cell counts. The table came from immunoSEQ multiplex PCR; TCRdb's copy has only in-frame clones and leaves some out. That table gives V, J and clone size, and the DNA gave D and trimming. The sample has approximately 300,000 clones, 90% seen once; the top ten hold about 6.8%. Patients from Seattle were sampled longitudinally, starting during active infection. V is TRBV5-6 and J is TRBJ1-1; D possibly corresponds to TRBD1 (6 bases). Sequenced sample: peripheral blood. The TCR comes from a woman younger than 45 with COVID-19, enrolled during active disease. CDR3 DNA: TGTGCCAGCAGCCCTCCGGGGGGCTTCACTGAAGCTTTCTTT. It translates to CASSPPGGFTEAFF.